This TCR beta chain was identified in a study of OX40 agonist ivuxolimab in advanced cancers. Context from the whole study: The costimulatory receptor OX40 (CD134) was targeted by ivuxolimab, a fully human IgG2 agonistic monoclonal antibody. Of the 50 to 55 dose-escalation patients, hepatocellular carcinoma was present in 19, melanoma in roughly 15, renal cell carcinoma in 9 and head and neck cancer in 9. Partial responses occurred in three dose-escalation patients: two with cutaneous melanoma and one with hepatocellular carcinoma. Prior anti-PD-1, anti-PD-L1 or anti-CTLA-4 therapy was permitted, and checkpoint inhibitors had been received by around 40% of dose-escalation patients. Intravenous ivuxolimab was administered to patients every 2 weeks at six dose levels: 0.01, 0.1, 0.3, 1.5, 3 and 10 mg/kg. The paper reports the monotherapy dose-escalation portion (N of about 54 patients) of the phase I ivuxolimab trial. Peripheral TCRbeta sequencing was intended to test whether TCR sequence diversity was altered and clonal T-cell expansion was caused by ivuxolimab. The dose-escalation cohort was about 87% male with a mean age of approximately 60 years, ranging from roughly 20 to 80.

The investigation overall reported the following: After ivuxolimab, expanded clones were on average more numerous among CD8+ T cells than among CD4+ T cells. At doses of 0.1 to 3.0 mg/kg, clonal expansion of both CD4+ and CD8+ blood T cells was observed from baseline to week 6. In partial responders in the 0.1-3.0 mg/kg groups, normalized peripheral clonal expansion was found to be among the lowest, especially among CD8+ T cells. The antigen specificity of the peripheral T cells that underwent clonal expansion was not determined. Low levels of normalized T-cell clonal expansion were also seen in some patients who did not respond.

Genomic DNA was isolated from the sorted cells so that the TCRbeta CDR3 region could be sequenced. The immunoSEQ Assay was used for sequencing of TCRbeta CDR3 regions. What TCRdb holds here is the immuneACCESS table cut down to in-frame rearrangements. Part of the clones is not present; checked against another copy, under half of the missing clones reflect an unresolved V gene, and the others are unexplained. Here the sample has 21,000 or so clones; 78% occur a single time. Clones ranked in the top ten supply about 16% of the sample. The CDR3 has 15 amino acids, counting the end cysteine and phenylalanine. CDR3 DNA only is kept here, 45 bases in frame from base 1. Trimming accounts for 6 bases at V and 6 bases at J, while the number of junction bases matched to no gene is 8. According to the germline V gene, CDR1 reads LGHNA and CDR2 reads YNFKEQ. Turning to this clone: Its recognized antigen is unknown. No base quality information exists; no much larger clone differs at one position.

Patients with autoimmune disease history or receiving systemic immunosuppression were excluded from the trial. Peripheral blood for TCR sequencing was drawn from every dose cohort at baseline, at cycle 4 day 1 and at cycle 7 day 1. Samples were obtained from an open-label, multicenter, first-in-human phase I dose-escalation trial of ivuxolimab. Adults with locally advanced or metastatic melanoma, renal cell carcinoma, hepatocellular carcinoma or head and neck squamous cell carcinoma were enrolled in the trial. Before TCR sequencing, CD4+ and CD8+ T cells were separately sorted from peripheral blood.

This TCR derives from an adult with an advanced solid tumor such as melanoma, head and neck, liver or kidney cancer. This sequence uses TRBV4-2 and TRBJ1-6, with 7 central nucleotides matching TRBD1. Sequences were derived from CD4+ or CD8+ T cells sorted from blood, sampled in a trial of the OX40 agonist ivuxolimab. DNA sequence: TGTGCCAGCAGACCGGACAGGACCCGTAATTCACCCCTCCACTTT. Its translation reads: CASRPDRTRNSPLHF.